Sequencing of this TCR beta chain was carried out in a study of T cells expressing NK-cell markers (dated by TCRdb to the early 2020s). Looking at the study overall: Eight or nine donors provided sorted CD3+CD56+NKG2C+, CD3+CD56+NKG2C- and CD3+CD56-NKG2C+ T-cell subsets, whose TCR beta-chain repertoires were profiled. Among the eight sequenced donors, only one was HCMV-seronegative, while the other seven were HCMV-seropositive. The study sequenced eight donors, all healthy volunteers chosen at random: three men and five women. Libraries were sequenced as 2 x 150 bp reads on Illumina HiSeq 2000/2500, MiSeq or NextSeq.

Concerning this clonotype: Its binding antigen is unknown.

Study-wide conclusions, independent of this receptor: It remained unclear whether the expanded NKG2C-expressing T cell clones were specific for HCMV antigens. In over 5 donors, the dominant CD3+CD56+NKG2C+ clonotypes were among the top 10 CD8+ clonotypes and accounted for roughly 1.0-7.5% of CD8+ T cells. Those dominant clonotypes were again the most abundant among CD3+CD56-NKG2C+ cells in a few donors, at roughly 25-60.1%.

To determine HCMV serostatus, a commercial ELISA kit was used to detect HCMV-specific IgG in serum. Peripheral blood mononuclear cells were isolated from blood by Ficoll density gradient centrifugation. Based on the germline V gene, the CDR1 and CDR2 sequences are SGHRS and YFSETQ. The CDR3 runs 15 amino acids, cysteine and phenylalanine included. DNA for this receptor is not on file. Reads for this sample came from an Illumina HiSeq 2000. The TCR beta cDNA libraries were made using 5'RACE template switching, a step that added both a universal primer site and unique molecular identifiers. cDNA synthesis was primed from the TCR beta constant segment and was followed by two successive PCR amplification steps. The original methods were these. Reads were demultiplexed and grouped by UMI with MIGEC, and clonotypes were assembled and quantified with MiTCR. To remove erroneous sequences, TCR cDNA sequences were retained only when supported by two or more reads. Downstream repertoire analysis used the tcR package, and clonotypes were matched across fractions by CDR3 nucleotide sequence plus V segment. VDJmatch was used to annotate antigen specificity against VDJdb, with one amino acid substitution allowed in CDR3. TCRdb reprocessed the reads, and each CDR3 protein sequence is entered once, without DNA. TCRdb's processing, not the authors' own work, is the source of the V and J calls. The data table for this sample lists over 200,000 distinct CDR3 sequences. Around 0.37% of the sample belongs to the ten largest clones.

The receptor comes from a man aged 18 to 29 in good health. Donor details come from another sample of the same person, matched by shared clones. This chain joins TRBV5-1 to TRBJ2-2; as DNA is missing, the TRBD2 call by TCRdb cannot be tested. Sequencing was performed on blood T cells: a sorted CD56 or NKG2C T cell subset, CD4+ or CD8+ T cells, or bulk PBMC T cells (not recorded which). CDR3 loop: CASSLLTSGKGELFF.